Listed here are 10 T cell receptor beta chains from one sample, sequenced in a study of OX40 agonist ivuxolimab in advanced cancers. Sequencing used immunoSEQ multiplex PCR; TCRdb keeps in-frame clones, though not all of them. The sample consists of some 60,000 clones, roughly nine tenths of them appearing once. Here the sequenced sample was CD4+ or CD8+ T cells sorted from blood, taken in a trial of the OX40 agonist ivuxolimab. The source of these receptors is an adult with an advanced solid tumor such as melanoma, head and neck, liver or kidney cancer.

The chain combines TRBV7-3 with TRBJ2-7; the D is unclear. The ends were cut back, 5 bases at V and 2 bases at J, with 10 bases in the middle. Germline CDR1 is SGHTA and CDR2 is FQGTGA. The CDR3 contains 13 residues. CDR3 nucleotide sequence: TGTGCCAGCAGCCCCCGCGTAACCTACGAGCAGTACTTC. It specifies CASSPRVTYEQYF. Using reference TRBV7-3 and TRBJ2-7 for the parts outside the CDR3, the full variable domain is GAGVSQTPSNKVTEKGKYVELRCDPISGHTALYWYRQSLGQGPEFLIYFQGTGAADDSGLPNDRFFAVRPEGSVSTLKIQRTERGDSAVYLCASSPRVTYEQYFGPGTRLTVT.

The gene calls are TRBV15 and TRBJ2-2, with D perhaps TRBD1 (6 bases). Trimming left V 4 bases short and J 0 bases short, with 6 bases between. The CDR3 is 14 amino acids. CDR1 is LNHNV, CDR2 YYDKDF, per germline (reference sequence). CDR3 residues: CATSTGANTGELFF. CDR3 nucleotide sequence: TGTGCCACCAGCACAGGGGCGAACACCGGGGAGCTGTTTTTT.

The chain couples TRBV5-6 to TRBJ2-7; D may match TRBD1 or TRBD2 (5 bases each). Trimming removed 4 bases from V and 0 bases from J, with 14 bases in between. CDR1 is SGHDT and CDR2 is YYEEEE in the germline V gene. This CDR3 has 15 residues. Here the CDR3 DNA reads TGTGCCAGCAGCGGGGGACCGAGGAGCTCCTACGAGCAGTACTTC. Translation gives CASSGGPRSSYEQYF.

This chain connects TRBV7-2 to TRBJ2-7, with 7 bases fitting TRBD1. The germline CDR1 and CDR2 sequences are SGHTA and FQGNSA. Germline trimming cut 5 bases from V and 6 bases from J; bases unmatched to any gene: 10. The CDR3 totals 14 residues. Here the CDR3 reads CASSPRTGEREQYF. CDR3 bases: TGTGCCAGCAGCCCCCGTACAGGGGAGCGCGAGCAGTACTTC.

The chain combines TRBV6-1 with TRBJ2-1, with D perhaps TRBD1 (6 bases). This CDR3 is 12 amino acids long. The germline V and J ends were trimmed by 4 bases and 9 bases, with 10 bases remaining between them. Germline V gives CDR1 MNHNS, CDR2 SASEGT. CDR3 region: CASSAGVGEQFF. The CDR3 DNA is TGTGCCAGCAGTGCAGGGGTGGGTGAGCAGTTCTTC.

The rearrangement joins TRBV25-1 to TRBJ1-3; D remains ambiguous. The V and J ends lost 4 bases and 0 bases respectively, with 13 bases between them. The V gene's germline CDR1 is MGHDK and CDR2 SYGVNS. The length of the CDR3 is 16 residues. The chain's CDR3 is CASSVGGANSGNTIYF. CDR3 coding DNA: TGTGCCAGCAGTGTAGGCGGCGCGAACTCTGGAAACACCATATATTTT.

The chain has TRBV10-3 and TRBJ2-3, with D perhaps matching TRBD2 (5 bases). The length of the CDR3 is 15 residues. The germline V gene has CDR1 ENHRY and CDR2 SYGVKD. The V gene lost 7 bases and the J gene lost 3 bases, with 17 bases spanning the gap. CDR3: CAITQNVGETDTQYF. The CDR3 nucleotides read TGTGCCATCACTCAGAACGTCGGGGAAACAGATACGCAGTATTTT.

V is TRBV11-2 and J is TRBJ2-3; the match to TRBD1 covers 8 bases. The germline V gene encodes CDR1 SGHAT and CDR2 FQNNGV. V shed 11 bases, J shed 0 bases, and the junction held 7 bases outside the gene matches. The CDR3 is 14 residues long. The CDR3 nucleotides are TGTGCCGTTACAGGGGGGTCTAGCACAGATACGCAGTATTTT. Its protein product is CAVTGGSSTDTQYF.

This chain joins TRBV19 and TRBJ2-1, with D perhaps matching TRBD1 (6 bases). The CDR3 has 12 residues. Trimming left V 3 bases short and J 8 bases short, with 8 bases between. CDR1 LNHDA and CDR2 SQIVND come from the germline V gene (reference sequence). This CDR3 reads CASSIRGHEQFF. CDR3 nucleotides: TGTGCCAGTAGTATCAGGGGCCATGAGCAGTTCTTC.

Sample share makes this clone medium-sized (0.01 to 0.1%). The J gene is TRBJ1-2, the V gene TRBV29-1, with 11 bases that match TRBD1. The CDR3 is 11 amino acids. The V segment lost 6 bases and the J segment 7 bases; nucleotides outside the gene matches: 1. Germline V gives CDR1 SQVTM, CDR2 ANQGSEA. CDR3 protein: CSVDRGLGYTF. Here the CDR3 DNA reads TGCAGCGTGGACAGGGGGCTTGGCTACACCTTC.